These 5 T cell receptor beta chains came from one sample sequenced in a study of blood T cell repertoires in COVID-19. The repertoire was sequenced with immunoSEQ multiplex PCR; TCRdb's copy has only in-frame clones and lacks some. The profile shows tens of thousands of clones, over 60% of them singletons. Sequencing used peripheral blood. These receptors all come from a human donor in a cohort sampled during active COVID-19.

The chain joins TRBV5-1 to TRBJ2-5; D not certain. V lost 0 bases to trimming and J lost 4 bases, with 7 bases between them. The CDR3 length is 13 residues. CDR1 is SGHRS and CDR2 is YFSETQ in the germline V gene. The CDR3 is CASSLATGETQYF. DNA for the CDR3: TGCGCCAGCAGCTTGGCCACTGGAGAGACCCAGTACTTC. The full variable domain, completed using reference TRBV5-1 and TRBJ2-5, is KAGVTQTPRYLIKTRGQQVTLSCSPISGHRSVSWYQQTPGQGLQFLFEYFSETQRNKGNFPGRFSGRQFSNSRSEMNVSTLELGDSALYLCASSLATGETQYFGPGTRLLVL.

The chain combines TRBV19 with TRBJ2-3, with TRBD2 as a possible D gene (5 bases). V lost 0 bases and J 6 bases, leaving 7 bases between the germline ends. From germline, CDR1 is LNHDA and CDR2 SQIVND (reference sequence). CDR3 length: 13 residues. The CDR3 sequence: CASSIDRGDTQYF. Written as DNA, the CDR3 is TGTGCCAGTAGTATAGATCGCGGGGATACGCAGTATTTT.

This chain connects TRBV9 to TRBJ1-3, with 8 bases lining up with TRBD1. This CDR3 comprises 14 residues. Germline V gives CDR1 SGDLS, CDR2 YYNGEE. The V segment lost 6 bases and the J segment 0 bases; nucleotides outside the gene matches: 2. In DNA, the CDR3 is TGTGCCAGCAACACAGGGGGCTCTGGAAACACCATATATTTT. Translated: CASNTGGSGNTIYF. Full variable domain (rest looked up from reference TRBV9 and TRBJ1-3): DSGVTQTPKHLITATGQRVTLRCSPRSGDLSVYWYQQSLDQGLQFLIQYYNGEERAKGNILERFSAQQFPDLHSELNLSSLELGDSALYFCASNTGGSGNTIYFGEGSWLTVV.

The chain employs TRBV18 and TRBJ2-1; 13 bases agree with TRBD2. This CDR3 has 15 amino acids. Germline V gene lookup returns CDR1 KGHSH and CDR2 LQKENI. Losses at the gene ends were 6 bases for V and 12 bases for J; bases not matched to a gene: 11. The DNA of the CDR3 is TGTGCCAGCTCCCGACTAGCGGGAGGCCCGGGGCGGCAGTTCTTC. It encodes CASSRLAGGPGRQFF.

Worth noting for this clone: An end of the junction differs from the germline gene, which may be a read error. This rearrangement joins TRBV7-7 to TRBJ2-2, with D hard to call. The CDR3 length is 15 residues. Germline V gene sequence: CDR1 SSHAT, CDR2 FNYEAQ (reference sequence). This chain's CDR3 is CASSDWYANTGELFF. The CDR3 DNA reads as TGTGCTAGCAGCGACTGGTACGCGAACACCGGGGAGCTGTTTTTT.